The 2 T cell receptor beta chains given below trace back to one sample, sequenced in a study of blood T cell repertoires in COVID-19. The repertoire was sequenced with immunoSEQ multiplex PCR; TCRdb's copy has only in-frame clones and lacks some. The data hold some 220,000 clones, with more than 75% observed a single time. The sample comprised peripheral blood. These receptors came from an older woman with COVID-19, enrolled during active disease.

This clone showed up just once. This chain uses TRBV30 with TRBJ1-1; no clear D gene. V lost 2 bases and J 11 bases, leaving 9 bases between the germline ends. Germline values: CDR1 GTSNPN, CDR2 SVGIG (reference sequence). This CDR3 contains 10 residues. The CDR3 DNA follows: TGTGCCTGGAGTAGGAGGTGGGCTTTCTTT. Protein: CAWSRRWAFF.

The chain uses TRBV18 and TRBJ2-3; TRBD2 aligns across 7 bases. From germline, CDR1 is KGHSH and CDR2 LQKENI. Trimming cost V 2 bases and J 4 bases; bases outside gene matches: 3. The CDR3 runs 14 residues. DNA of the CDR3: TGTGCCAGCTCACCAGCGGGGGAGGCAGATACGCAGTATTTT. The encoded protein is CASSPAGEADTQYF.